This is a list of T cell receptor beta chains from one sample in a study of blood T cell repertoires in COVID-19. TCRdb keeps only in-frame clones here, not all; method: immunoSEQ multiplex PCR. This repertoire shows about 200,000 clones, 65% to 85% found once; its top ten account for 7.5%. Sequencing was performed on PBMCs or T cells enriched from blood (not recorded which). These receptors were taken from a middle-aged man who had recovered from COVID-19. CDR3s include the opening cysteine and the closing phenylalanine or tryptophan.

cdr3_length j_call v_call cdr3_aa
13 TRBJ1-5 TRBV10-3 CAIGQGLDQPQHF
15 TRBJ1-2 TRBV24-1 CATSDTSGLGYGYTF
16 TRBJ1-5 TRBV6-5 CASSYRQGRGNQPQHF
17 TRBJ2-6 TRBV19 CASSIPQGRTGANVLTF
15 TRBJ1-1 TRBV28 CASSNIGTPNTEAFF
16 TRBJ2-7 TRBV27 CASSLSGADTSYEQYF
15 TRBJ1-2 TRBV7-8 CASSLALAVNYGYTF
12 TRBJ1-5 TRBV2 CASSQGGQPQHF
16 TRBJ2-2 TRBV5-1 CASSYRGPGDTGELFF
14 TRBJ2-2 TRBV3-1/TRBV3-2 CASRNRVNTGELFF
14 TRBJ1-1 TRBV7-2 CASSSQIINTEAFF
15 TRBJ1-4 TRBV15 CATSEPRTGGEKLFF
14 TRBJ1-1 TRBV30 CAWSVPYTNTEAFF
12 TRBJ2-3 TRBV9 CASSVAADTQYF
15 TRBJ2-1 TRBV3-1/TRBV3-2 CASSQGFFGGNEQFF
17 TRBJ1-4 TRBV28 CASSLFQGAFGDEKLFF
15 TRBJ1-1 TRBV25-1 CASSEFFGQNTEAFF
14 TRBJ1-5 TRBV2 CASSEVTSNQPQHF
16 TRBJ2-3 TRBV7-9 CASSSLAGAAEDTQYF
13 TRBJ1-5 TRBV6-2/TRBV6-3 CASSQQGNQPQHF
15 TRBJ2-7 TRBV5-1 CASFLRDISSYEQYF
18 TRBJ2-1 TRBV5-6 CASSLVRQASLSYNEQFF
14 TRBJ2-1 TRBV7-3 CASSFSTGFNEQFF
13 TRBJ1-5 TRBV5-6 CASSLGHYQPQHF
14 TRBJ1-2 TRBV7-2 CASSLDSTDYGYTF
15 TRBJ1-4 TRBV19 CASSTPGQVNEKLFF
15 TRBJ2-4 TRBV6-1 CASSETVIAKNIQYF
13 TRBJ1-1 TRBV4-2 CASSRSRGSVAFF